This T cell receptor beta chain was sequenced in a study of beta chain features in type 1 diabetes. Study results and caveats: Moderate yet significant TCRB CDR3 shortening was seen in Type 1 diabetes patients in all four CD4+ subsets.

CDR1 is SGHRS, CDR2 YFSETQ, per germline. The V gene end was trimmed by 0 bases and the J gene end by 6 bases; junction bases not matched to a gene: 8. The CDR3 is made up of 16 amino acids. Donors underwent one heparinised blood draw, about 0.12 L on average. About this clone itself: Its antigen is still unknown.

The sequenced template was cDNA made from the entire isolated RNA. Some clones are missing from TCRdb's copy, which holds only in-frame ones; the method was immunoSEQ multiplex PCR. The sample contains 130,000 or so clones, 9% to 10% of which appear only once. Sequenced sample: central memory CD4+ T cells from blood. V usage is TRBV5-1 and J usage is TRBJ2-7, with 11 bases aligning to TRBD2. The clonotype originates from a woman in her 40s in good health. The CDR3 region has the DNA TGCGCCAGCAGCTTGGCCGGGACTAGCGGTTGGGGCGAGCAGTACTTC. As protein: CASSLAGTSGWGEQYF.